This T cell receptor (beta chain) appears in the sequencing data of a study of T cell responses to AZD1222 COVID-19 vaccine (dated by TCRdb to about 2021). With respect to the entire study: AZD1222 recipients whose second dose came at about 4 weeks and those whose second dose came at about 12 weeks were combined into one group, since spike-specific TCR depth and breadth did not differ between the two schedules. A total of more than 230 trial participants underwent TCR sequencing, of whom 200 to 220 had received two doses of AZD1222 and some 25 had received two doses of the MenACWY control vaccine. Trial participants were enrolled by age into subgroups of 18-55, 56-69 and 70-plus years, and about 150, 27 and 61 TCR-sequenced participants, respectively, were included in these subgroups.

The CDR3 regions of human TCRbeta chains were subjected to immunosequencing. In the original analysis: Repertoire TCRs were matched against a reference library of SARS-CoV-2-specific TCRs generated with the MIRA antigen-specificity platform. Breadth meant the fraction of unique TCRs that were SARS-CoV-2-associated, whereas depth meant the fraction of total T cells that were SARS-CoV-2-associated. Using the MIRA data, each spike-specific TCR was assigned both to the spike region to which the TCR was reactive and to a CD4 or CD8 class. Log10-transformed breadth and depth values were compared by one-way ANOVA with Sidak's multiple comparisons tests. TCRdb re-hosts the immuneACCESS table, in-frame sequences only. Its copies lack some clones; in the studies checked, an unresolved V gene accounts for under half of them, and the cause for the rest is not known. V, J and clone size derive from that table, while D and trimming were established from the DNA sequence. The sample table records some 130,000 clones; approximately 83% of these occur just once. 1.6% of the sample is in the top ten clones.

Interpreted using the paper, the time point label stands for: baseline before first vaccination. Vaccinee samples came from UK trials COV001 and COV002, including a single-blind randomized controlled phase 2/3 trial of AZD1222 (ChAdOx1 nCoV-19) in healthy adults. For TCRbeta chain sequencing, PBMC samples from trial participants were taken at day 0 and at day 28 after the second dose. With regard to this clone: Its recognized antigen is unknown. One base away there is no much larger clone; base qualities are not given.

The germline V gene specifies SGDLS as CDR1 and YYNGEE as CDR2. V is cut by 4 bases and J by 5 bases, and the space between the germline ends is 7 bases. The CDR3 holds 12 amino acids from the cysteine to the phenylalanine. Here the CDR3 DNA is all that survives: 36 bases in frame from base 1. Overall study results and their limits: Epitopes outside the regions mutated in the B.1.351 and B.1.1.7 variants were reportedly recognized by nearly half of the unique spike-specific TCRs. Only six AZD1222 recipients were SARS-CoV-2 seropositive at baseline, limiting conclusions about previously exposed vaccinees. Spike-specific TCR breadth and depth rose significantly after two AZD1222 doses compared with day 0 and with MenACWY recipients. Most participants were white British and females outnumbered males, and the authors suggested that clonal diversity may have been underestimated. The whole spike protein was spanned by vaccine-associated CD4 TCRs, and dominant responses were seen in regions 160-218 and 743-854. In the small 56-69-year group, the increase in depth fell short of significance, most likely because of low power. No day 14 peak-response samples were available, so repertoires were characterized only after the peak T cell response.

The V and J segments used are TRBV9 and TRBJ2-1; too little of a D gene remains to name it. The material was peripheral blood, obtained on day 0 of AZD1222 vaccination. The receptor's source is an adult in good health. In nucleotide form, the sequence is TGTGCCAGCAGCTCGACTGACAATGAGCAGTTCTTC. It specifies CASSSTDNEQFF.